The clone carrying this T cell receptor beta chain occurred a few times. These data are taken from a study of blood T cell repertoires in COVID-19. Using immunoSEQ multiplex PCR, the repertoire was profiled, and TCRdb retains in-frame clones only, with some absent. The repertoire holds approximately 200,000 clones, with approximately 88% as singletons. The CDR3 has 15 amino acids. Trimming took 4 bases from V and 6 from J; bases not matched to a gene: 8. Germline CDR1 reads MGHRA; CDR2 reads YSYEKL. Material for sequencing was peripheral blood. The J gene is TRBJ1-5, the V gene TRBV4-1; 8 bases are a match to TRBD1. The receptor comes from a woman aged 25-40 years with acute or convalescent COVID-19. CDR3: CASSLRDRSSQPQHF. CDR3 coding DNA: TGCGCCAGCAGCCTCCGGGACAGGTCTAGTCAGCCCCAGCATTTT.